These 24 T cell receptor beta chains share one sample of origin, sequenced in a study of Ad26.COV2.S vaccination and SARS-CoV-2 variants. The method was immunoSEQ multiplex PCR; TCRdb's version includes in-frame clones alone and lacks a portion of them. The sample carries about 350,000 clones, 90% to 95% recorded once. The source was peripheral blood, collected after recovery from COVID-19. Every receptor here comes from a human donor who had recovered from COVID-19.

The V and J genes are TRBV9 and TRBJ2-2; D ambiguous. The ends were cut back, 0 bases at V and 4 bases at J, with 7 bases in the middle. The CDR3 has 14 amino acids. Germline V gene lookup returns CDR1 SGDLS and CDR2 YYNGEE. DNA for the CDR3: TGTGCCAGCAGCGTAGGCTCGAGCACCGGGGAGCTGTTTTTT. Its translation is CASSVGSSTGELFF.

The V gene is TRBV7-9, the J gene TRBJ1-1, with D unresolved. In germline, CDR1 is SEHNR, CDR2 FQNEAQ (reference sequence). The CDR3 is 16 residues long. V lost 7 bases, J lost 3 bases, and 21 bases lay in between. CDR3 nucleotides: TGTGCCAGCACCAACTCCTATTGGGGTCGGGACACTGAAGCTTTCTTT. Translation: CASTNSYWGRDTEAFF. The complete variable domain, with remaining parts taken from reference TRBV7-9 and TRBJ1-1, reads DTGVSQNPRHKITKRGQNVTFRCDPISEHNRLYWYRQTLGQGPEFLTYFQNEAQLEKSRLLSDRFSAERPKGSFSTLEIQRTEQGDSAMYLCASTNSYWGRDTEAFFGQGTRLTVV.

This chain connects TRBV18 to TRBJ1-1; 8 bases agree with TRBD1. The junction had 4 bases not matched to a gene; V was cut back by 1 base and J by 0 bases. From germline, CDR1 is KGHSH and CDR2 LQKENI. This CDR3 spans 16 amino acids. The CDR3 nucleotides are TGTGCCAGCTCACCACTGGGGACAGGCGTGAACACTGAAGCTTTCTTT. Translated, it gives CASSPLGTGVNTEAFF.

The gene calls are TRBV24-1 and TRBJ2-7; TRBD1 might be the D (5 bases). Trimming took off 12 bases at V and 3 bases at J, with 20 bases between the two ends. Germline CDR1 reads KGHDR; CDR2 reads SFDVKD. The CDR3 is made up of 14 amino acids. The chain's CDR3 is CAPRTMSRGYEQYF. The CDR3 DNA reads TGTGCCCCTCGGACGATGAGTAGGGGCTACGAGCAGTACTTC.

The rearrangement joins TRBV6-1 to TRBJ1-5; 9 bases are a match to TRBD1. This CDR3 is 19 amino acids long. V was pared by 0 bases and J by 7 bases, with 16 bases of the junction left unmatched. Germline assignment: CDR1 MNHNS and CDR2 SASEGT. CDR3 region: CASSEAMTIGQGMRQPQHF. The DNA for the CDR3 is TGTGCCAGCAGTGAAGCGATGACCATCGGACAGGGGATGAGACAGCCCCAGCATTTT.

This chain connects TRBV7-3 to TRBJ2-2, with unresolved D. V was shortened by 2 bases and J by 10 bases, with 17 bases between the two germline ends. CDR3 size: 15 residues. Germline lookup yields CDR1 SGHTA and CDR2 FQGTGA. The CDR3 DNA is TGTGCCAGCAGCTTAGCCCTGGGTCCGGCGGTGGAGCTGTTTTTT. Translation: CASSLALGPAVELFF. Variable domain in full (rest from reference TRBV7-3 and TRBJ2-2): GAGVSQTPSNKVTEKGKYVELRCDPISGHTALYWYRQSLGQGPEFLIYFQGTGAADDSGLPNDRFFAVRPEGSVSTLKIQRTERGDSAVYLCASSLALGPAVELFFGEGSRLTVL.

The J gene is TRBJ2-1, the V gene TRBV2, with 7 bases identical to TRBD1. This CDR3 is 14 amino acids long. After removal of 8 bases from V and 2 bases from J, the junction contained 6 bases not matched to a gene. Per the germline V gene, CDR1 is SNHLY and CDR2 is FYNNEI. The CDR3 reads CASQRDSTYNEQFF. DNA of the CDR3: TGTGCCAGCCAGAGGGACAGCACCTACAATGAGCAGTTCTTC.

J is TRBJ2-2 and V is TRBV5-1; 7 bases are shared with TRBD2. This CDR3 region has 18 residues. Germline CDR1 and CDR2: SGHRS and YFSETQ. The ends lost 4 bases at V and 2 bases at J; junction bases unmatched: 14. The CDR3 nucleotides read TGCGCCAGCAGCCTAAGGGGAAGCGGGGCTTCCAACACCGGGGAGCTGTTTTTT. It yields the protein CASSLRGSGASNTGELFF.

The chain is built from TRBV5-6 and TRBJ2-5, with a tentative D call TRBD1 (6 bases). The ends were cut back, 3 bases at V and 5 bases at J, with 17 bases in the middle. Per the germline V gene, CDR1 is SGHDT and CDR2 is YYEEEE. There are 15 residues in the CDR3. CDR3 in DNA: TGTGCCAGCAGCTCCGGCCGGATTAGGGGGGAGACCCAGTACTTC. It is translated as CASSSGRIRGETQYF.

The chain employs TRBV25-1 and TRBJ2-7; D possibly corresponds to TRBD2 (5 bases). V was pared by 6 bases and J by 2 bases, with 8 bases between. Germline CDR1 reads MGHDK; CDR2 reads SYGVNS. The CDR3 loop spans 12 amino acids. The CDR3 here is CASSGEAYEQYF. In nucleotides, the CDR3 is TGTGCCAGCAGCGGGGAAGCCTACGAGCAGTACTTC.

This clone was found once. This chain links TRBV7-2 with TRBJ1-6; D gene ambiguous. The CDR3 has 13 amino acids. The V end was cut by 5 bases, the J end by 7 bases, with 9 bases between. Germline CDR1 reads SGHTA; CDR2 reads FQGNSA. The CDR3 DNA follows: TGTGCCAGCAGCCAAGAGGGCAATTCACCCCTCCACTTT. Amino acids: CASSQEGNSPLHF.

V and J are TRBV7-2 and TRBJ1-6; a possible D gene is TRBD1 (6 bases). Germline V lookup: CDR1 SGHTA, CDR2 FQGNSA. The CDR3 runs to 18 residues. V dropped 7 bases and J dropped 0 bases, with 19 bases sitting between them. CDR3 residues: CASKDTGSPSSYNSPLHF. The CDR3 coding sequence is TGTGCCAGCAAAGATACAGGGTCCCCCAGCTCCTATAATTCACCCCTCCACTTT.

J is TRBJ1-2 and V is TRBV6-6, with D unresolved. Germline V gives CDR1 MNHNY, CDR2 SVGAGI (reference sequence). Between the trimmed V and J ends, which lost 6 bases and 8 bases, there was a span of 16 bases. This CDR3 is 13 amino acids long. CDR3 in amino acids: CASSQRMEVGYTF. The CDR3 DNA reads TGTGCCAGCAGCCAACGCATGGAAGTGGGCTACACCTTC.

The rearrangement links TRBV6-6 to TRBJ2-1; the D is unclear. The length of the CDR3 is 13 residues. V was clipped by 2 bases and J by 2 bases, with 4 bases between them. The germline V gene encodes CDR1 MNHNY and CDR2 SVGAGI (reference sequence). CDR3 coding DNA: TGTGCCAGCAGTTACGACACCTACAATGAGCAGTTCTTC. Protein: CASSYDTYNEQFF.

This clone was recorded only once. The chain is built from TRBV10-3 and TRBJ2-6; 7 bases fit TRBD1. This CDR3 contains 19 residues. CDR1 is ENHRY and CDR2 is SYGVKD in the germline V gene. V trimming: 4 bases; J trimming: 0 bases; junction bases outside the gene matches: 12. The CDR3 bases are TGTGCCATCAGTGGTGGGGACAGCAACTCCCTCTCTGGGGCCAACGTCCTGACTTTC. Its protein product is CAISGGDSNSLSGANVLTF.

The chain has TRBV3-1 (or the pseudogene TRBV3-2) and TRBJ2-1; perhaps TRBD1 as D (6 bases). V dropped 4 bases and J dropped 8 bases, with 21 bases sitting between them. Per germline, CDR1 LGHDT and CDR2 YNNKEL (reference sequence). The CDR3 has 16 amino acids. The CDR3 DNA reads TGTGCCAGCAGCCGCGATTCAGGGGTTTCAACGGATGAGCAGTTCTTC. This codes for CASSRDSGVSTDEQFF.

V is TRBV19 and J is TRBJ1-5, with 7 bases aligning to TRBD1. The length of the CDR3 is 13 residues. Germline values: CDR1 LNHDA, CDR2 SQIVND (reference sequence). J gave up 4 bases and V 7 bases, and 4 bases lay outside the gene matches. For the CDR3, the DNA is TGTGCCAGTACCTGGGACAGAAATCAGCCCCAGCATTTT. It is translated as CASTWDRNQPQHF.

The count of this clone is one. V gene TRBV19 combines with J gene TRBJ1-5; 7 bases agree with TRBD1. Trimming took 6 bases from V and 5 from J; bases not matched to a gene: 7. Germline values: CDR1 LNHDA, CDR2 SQIVND (reference sequence). This CDR3 comprises 14 residues. The DNA of the CDR3 is TGTGCCAGTAGCGGCAGGGGGGGAGATCAGCCCCAGCATTTT. Translated: CASSGRGGDQPQHF.

The sample holds one count of this clone. The CDR3, as DNA: TGCGCCAGCAGCTTAGGGGGTCGAGGCACCGGGGAGCTGTTTTTT. Translation gives CASSLGGRGTGELFF. This chain connects TRBV5-1 to TRBJ2-2, with D perhaps matching TRBD1 (6 bases). The CDR3 contains 15 residues. Germline V CDR1 and CDR2: SGHRS, YFSETQ. Trimming shortened V by 2 bases and J by 4 bases, and 12 bases separated the two germline ends.

The chain links TRBV7-9 to TRBJ1-1; the D is unclear. The CDR3 totals 14 residues. With 1 base removed from V and 1 base from J, the gap between germline ends came to 7 bases. CDR1 and CDR2 from the germline V gene are SEHNR and FQNEAQ (reference sequence). CDR3 nucleotide sequence: TGTGCCAGCAGCTTAGATAGCAGGAACACTGAAGCTTTCTTT. Protein sequence: CASSLDSRNTEAFF.

This chain uses TRBV4-3 with TRBJ1-2, with a tentative D call TRBD1 (6 bases). The germline CDR1 and CDR2 sequences are LGHNA and YSLEER. The ends were cut back, 1 base at V and 2 bases at J, with 14 bases in the middle. CDR3 length: 16 amino acids. The CDR3 region has the DNA TGCGCCAGCAGCCAAGGGTTCGGGGACACGAACTATGGCTACACCTTC. It translates to CASSQGFGDTNYGYTF.

The V and J genes are TRBV4-3 and TRBJ2-3; 8 positions agree with TRBD2. CDR3 size: 14 residues. Trimming at V came to 3 bases and at J to 6 bases, leaving 5 bases not matched to a gene. Germline lookup yields CDR1 LGHNA and CDR2 YSLEER. The CDR3 reads CASSHGGAGDTQYF. The CDR3 DNA reads as TGCGCCAGCAGCCACGGGGGGGCCGGGGATACGCAGTATTTT.

The CDR3 nucleotides read TGTGCCAGCAGCTTGCTAGCGGGACGCAATGAGCAGTTCTTC. This codes for CASSLLAGRNEQFF. The chain links TRBV5-4 to TRBJ2-1; 9 bases are shared with TRBD2. The CDR3 runs 14 residues. The germline V gene has CDR1 SGHNT and CDR2 YYREEE (reference sequence). Unmatched junction bases numbered 2, after V lost 1 base and J lost 6 bases.

V and J are TRBV5-1 and TRBJ1-1, with 7 bases aligning to TRBD1. This CDR3 region has 15 residues. The germline V gene encodes CDR1 SGHRS and CDR2 YFSETQ. Unmatched junction bases numbered 8, after V lost 3 bases and J lost 3 bases. CDR3 bases: TGCGCCAGCAGCTCTCACGGGACAGAAGACACTGAAGCTTTCTTT. This gives the protein CASSSHGTEDTEAFF.